This T cell receptor beta chain was sequenced in a study of OX40 agonist ivuxolimab in advanced cancers. Study-level information: Aged roughly 23 to 79 with a mean of approximately 57 years, they were roughly 83% male. Three individuals attained partial responses, comprising one hepatocellular carcinoma case and two cutaneous melanoma cases.

Excluded were patients having autoimmune disease history or systemic immunosuppression. Researchers took blood at baseline, on cycle 4 day 1, and on cycle 7 day 1. The data were produced by immunoSEQ multiplex PCR, yet TCRdb's version contains in-frame clones alone and is incomplete. In the table there are roughly 65,000 clones, about 80% of which are singletons. This CDR3 contains 17 residues. V gave up 5 bases and J gave up 9 bases; unmatched junction bases: 12. In germline, CDR1 is SGHNT, CDR2 YENEEA. This clone was observed once. This sequence joins TRBV11-3 and TRBJ2-1; TRBD2 agrees at 14 bases. The sample consisted of CD4+ or CD8+ T cells sorted from blood, taken in a trial of the OX40 agonist ivuxolimab. The clonotype was recovered from an adult with an advanced solid tumor such as melanoma, head and neck, liver or kidney cancer. CDR3 residues: CASSQNPGLAGAGEQFF. The CDR3 DNA sequence: TGTGCCAGCAGCCAGAACCCGGGACTAGCGGGAGCAGGTGAGCAGTTCTTC.